The 30 T cell receptor beta chains in this list originate from one sample, sequenced in a study of T-cell reconstitution after alpha-beta-depleted transplantation in children. Unique molecular identifiers featured in how the TCRbeta library was prepared. Via MiXCR, TCRdb re-called the PCR reads, giving one row per CDR3 protein. The profile covers hundreds of thousands of distinct CDR3 sequences, with about 11% appearing a single time and around 2% taken by the ten largest. Sequencing used PBMCs, obtained before TCRalphabeta/CD19-depleted stem cell transplant. The source of these receptors is a child aged 2 to 9 with inherited bone marrow failure, due to receive a stem cell transplant.

This clonotype was observed a handful of times. This chain links TRBV4-3 with TRBJ2-3; 11 positions match TRBD2. V shed 0 bases and J 13 bases; nucleotides not matched to a gene: 9. This CDR3 is 15 amino acids long. The germline V gene has CDR1 LGHNA and CDR2 YSLEER. CDR3: CASSQDPASGRPEYF. CDR3 sequence (DNA): TGCGCCAGCAGCCAAGATCCCGCTAGCGGGAGGCCTGAGTATTTT.

This clonotype was picked up many times. V is TRBV12-3 or TRBV12-4 and J is TRBJ1-5; 7 bases align to TRBD1. The V gene end was trimmed by 5 bases and the J gene end by 7 bases; junction bases not matched to a gene: 5. The CDR3 covers 13 residues. The DNA of the CDR3 is TGTGCCAGCAGTGAACAGGGGTTCCAGCCCCAGCATTTT. Amino acid sequence: CASSEQGFQPQHF.

This clonotype was recorded at least ten times. This chain connects TRBV12-3 or TRBV12-4 to TRBJ2-3, with D possibly TRBD2 on 6 matching bases. CDR3 size: 14 residues. Deletions cut 5 bases from V and 6 bases from J, with 15 bases between. CDR3 in amino acids: CASSGRDSRDTQYF. DNA of the CDR3: TGTGCCAGCAGTGGCCGGGACTCGAGGGATACGCAGTATTTT.

The chain uses TRBV14 and TRBJ2-3; unclear D gene. This CDR3 is built from 16 residues. Trimming stripped 5 bases from V and 3 bases from J, with 18 bases between. Per the germline V gene, CDR1 is SGHDN and CDR2 is FVKESK. CDR3 amino acids: CASSTGPLWDTDTQYF. The CDR3 bases are TGTGCCAGCAGCACGGGCCCGCTCTGGGATACAGATACGCAGTATTTT.

This clonotype was picked up many times. This chain joins TRBV10-3 and TRBJ2-1, with TRBD2 matching 8 bases. With 3 bases clipped from V and 8 bases from J, the junction kept 9 bases outside the gene matches. Germline-derived CDR1 and CDR2 are ENHRY and SYGVKD. This CDR3 contains 15 residues. CDR3 residues: CAISDPGGPMDEQFF. For the CDR3, the DNA is TGTGCCATCAGTGATCCGGGAGGGCCAATGGATGAGCAGTTCTTC.

This clonotype was counted only a few times. This chain uses TRBV5-4 with TRBJ1-4; TRBD1 agrees at 10 bases. Germline CDR1 SGHNT, CDR2 YYREEE (reference sequence). This CDR3 is built from 17 residues. V was clipped by 2 bases and J by 1 base; unmatched bases: 5. This CDR3 is CASSLGQGGLTNEKLFF. CDR3 nucleotide sequence: TGTGCCAGCAGCTTAGGACAGGGGGGTTTAACTAATGAAAAACTGTTTTTT.

This clonotype was observed many times. The chain uses TRBV7-2 and TRBJ1-2; 7 bases line up with TRBD1. CDR3 length: 14 amino acids. The ends lost 4 bases at V and 5 bases at J; junction bases unmatched: 7. Germline lookup yields CDR1 SGHTA and CDR2 FQGNSA. Here the CDR3 DNA reads TGTGCCAGCAGCTCGGCCCCAGGGGGATATGGCTACACCTTC. This translates into CASSSAPGGYGYTF.

In its sample, this clonotype was seen many times. The chain has TRBV4-1 and TRBJ2-1; 7 positions match TRBD2. Germline V lookup: CDR1 MGHRA, CDR2 YSYEKL. V was pared by 4 bases and J by 8 bases, with 17 bases of the junction left unmatched. This CDR3 spans 17 amino acids. CDR3 residues: CASSPAASAGVYHEQFF. The CDR3 coding sequence is TGCGCCAGCAGCCCGGCTGCGTCCGCGGGAGTTTATCATGAGCAGTTCTTC.

This clonotype came up many times. The chain employs TRBV28 and TRBJ2-1; D not certain. CDR3 length: 11 amino acids. Trimming removed 7 bases from V and 8 bases from J, with 9 bases in between. Per the germline V gene, CDR1 is MDHEN and CDR2 is SYDVKM. CDR3 nucleotides: TGTGCCAGCATGTTTATCGATGAGCAGTTCTTC. Its protein product is CASMFIDEQFF.

Many counts were recorded for this clonotype. The chain employs TRBV10-3 and TRBJ2-7; D unclear. CDR3 length: 13 residues. The V and J ends lost 0 bases and 5 bases respectively, with 8 bases between them. CDR1 is ENHRY and CDR2 is SYGVKD in the germline V gene. This CDR3 reads CAISESLIHEQYF. In DNA form, the CDR3 reads TGTGCCATCAGTGAGTCGCTAATCCACGAGCAGTACTTC.

This clonotype was recorded at least ten times. The CDR3 here is CATRAVGAGELFF. The CDR3 DNA sequence: TGTGCCACCAGAGCAGTGGGGGCCGGGGAGCTGTTTTTT. The chain employs TRBV24-1 and TRBJ2-2; D assignment may be TRBD1 or TRBD2 (5 bases each). V lost 7 bases and J lost 6, with 11 bases in between. Germline lookup yields CDR1 KGHDR and CDR2 SFDVKD. The length of the CDR3 is 13 residues.

This clonotype was seen many times. This rearrangement joins TRBV30 to TRBJ2-7, with D unresolved. This CDR3 region has 12 residues. V lost 2 bases to trimming and J lost 5 bases, with 10 bases between them. Germline CDR1 is GTSNPN and CDR2 is SVGIG (reference sequence). The chain's CDR3 is CAWSRIGNEQYF. In DNA form, the CDR3 reads TGTGCCTGGAGTCGAATAGGGAACGAGCAGTACTTC.

Regarding this clonotype: One end of the junction fails to match germline, which may point to a read error. The chain recombines TRBV20-1 with TRBJ2-5; 8 nucleotides align to TRBD2. Germline CDR1 and CDR2: DFQATT and SNEGSKA (reference sequence). The CDR3 contains 15 residues. The chain's CDR3 is CCAPSREGTGETQYF. The CDR3 DNA reads as TGCTGTGCCCCTTCACGGGAGGGCACGGGAGAGACCCAGTACTTC.

This clonotype was seen repeatedly, ten times or more. This rearrangement joins TRBV29-1 to TRBJ2-2; 9 nucleotides agree with TRBD2. This CDR3 is built from 15 residues. Germline trimming cut 7 bases from V and 4 bases from J; bases unmatched to any gene: 10. CDR1 and CDR2 (germline): SQVTM, ANQGSEA. In DNA form, the CDR3 reads TGCAGCGCCGGGGTAGCGGGAGTCGGCACCGGGGAGCTGTTTTTT. Translation: CSAGVAGVGTGELFF.

This clonotype has more than one count but fewer than ten. CDR3 in amino acids: CASSLAGTSGRVAQETQYF. The CDR3 bases are TGCGCCAGCAGCCTCGCCGGGACTAGCGGGAGAGTGGCACAAGAGACCCAGTACTTC. The chain carries TRBV4-1 and TRBJ2-5; 14 positions match TRBD2. Germline V gives CDR1 MGHRA, CDR2 YSYEKL. The CDR3 has 19 amino acids. Trimming took 4 bases from V and 2 from J; bases not matched to a gene: 12.

This clonotype showed up many times. This rearrangement joins TRBV29-1 to TRBJ2-5; TRBD2 matches at 10 bases. The V gene end was trimmed by 6 bases and the J gene end by 2 bases; junction bases not matched to a gene: 0. Germline V gene data show CDR1 as SQVTM and CDR2 as ANQGSEA. The CDR3 covers 12 residues. CDR3 sequence reads: CSVGLAQETQYF. DNA for the CDR3: TGCAGCGTGGGACTAGCGCAAGAGACCCAGTACTTC.

This clonotype was detected ten times or more. The V gene is TRBV19, the J gene TRBJ2-3, with 8 positions matching TRBD2. CDR1 is LNHDA, CDR2 SQIVND, per germline (reference sequence). CDR3 size: 16 residues. V lost 5 bases and J lost 4; bases outside the gene matches: 11. In nucleotides, the CDR3 is TGTGCCAGTAGTCCTCCCCCAGCGGGAGTCGCAGATACGCAGTATTTT. It encodes CASSPPPAGVADTQYF.

This clonotype was found many times. The gene calls are TRBV9 and TRBJ2-7, with D possibly being TRBD2 (8 bases). From germline, CDR1 is SGDLS and CDR2 YYNGEE. Trimming cost V 4 bases and J 9 bases, with 20 bases left between them. This CDR3 contains 14 residues. CDR3: CASSSGRGLRRQYF. CDR3 DNA sequence: TGTGCCAGCAGCTCCGGGAGGGGGCTCCGTAGGCAGTACTTC.

This clonotype was recorded many times. This chain links TRBV6-1 with TRBJ2-2, with 8 bases identical to TRBD1. Trimming cost V 4 bases and J 5 bases; bases outside gene matches: 3. This CDR3 has 14 residues. Germline assignment: CDR1 MNHNS and CDR2 SASEGT. The CDR3 DNA reads as TGTGCCAGCAGTGCTACAGGGGGAACCGGGGAGCTGTTTTTT. This codes for CASSATGGTGELFF.

The V gene is TRBV12-5, the J gene TRBJ2-7; D is perhaps TRBD2 (6 bases). The germline gives CDR1 LGHNT, CDR2 FRNRAP. The CDR3 sequence is 13 residues long. V was clipped by 5 bases and J by 7 bases, with 15 bases between them. Written as DNA, the CDR3 is TGTGCTAGTGGTCCCCCCGCTGCGGGGGAGCAGTACTTC. Its protein is CASGPPAAGEQYF.

The table lists this clonotype with many counts. The chain carries TRBV3-1 and TRBJ1-2, with 8 nucleotides matching TRBD1. From germline, CDR1 is LGHDT and CDR2 YNNKEL (reference sequence). The CDR3 extends over 13 amino acids. Trimming removed 4 bases from V and 4 bases from J; junction bases left unmatched: 2. The CDR3 is CASSRQGLYGYTF. CDR3 in DNA: TGTGCCAGCAGCCGACAGGGGCTCTATGGCTACACCTTC.

V usage is TRBV29-1 and J usage is TRBJ2-6; TRBD1 might be the D (7 bases). Trimming left V 6 bases short and J 4 bases short, with 13 bases between. The CDR3 sequence is 14 residues long. Germline V gene sequence: CDR1 SQVTM, CDR2 ANQGSEA. The CDR3 DNA is TGCAGCGTAGCAGGGGGGTTGGGGGCCAACGTCCTGACTTTC. Its translation: CSVAGGLGANVLTF.

The chain couples TRBV5-1 to TRBJ2-1; 8 bases align to TRBD2. The germline V gene encodes CDR1 SGHRS and CDR2 YFSETQ. Trimming cost V 5 bases and J 6 bases; bases outside gene matches: 10. The CDR3 runs to 15 residues. CDR3 loop: CASSKTSAEGNEQFF. CDR3 DNA: TGCGCCAGCAGTAAGACTAGCGCCGAGGGCAATGAGCAGTTCTTC.

To note about this clonotype: Just one base apart from a much larger clone, this may be a read error. This chain uses TRBV6-1 with TRBJ2-5; no definite D call. V lost 6 bases and J lost 9, with 23 bases in between. Germline CDR1 is MNHNS and CDR2 is SASEGT. The CDR3 sequence is 15 residues long. Here the CDR3 DNA reads TGTGCCAGCAGCGCCAGGCAGGCCCCCCTCGGGCCCCAGTACTTC. It encodes CASSARQAPLGPQYF.

Ten or more counts support this clonotype. This rearrangement joins TRBV20-1 to TRBJ1-1, with 10 bases fitting TRBD1. CDR3 length: 14 amino acids. Germline V gene sequence: CDR1 DFQATT, CDR2 SNEGSKA (reference sequence). V dropped 0 bases and J dropped 7; count of bases not matched to a gene: 5. CDR3: CSARDRTGGIEAFF. In DNA, the CDR3 is TGCAGTGCTAGAGATCGGACAGGGGGGATTGAAGCTTTCTTT.

This clonotype was detected ten times or more. The chain employs TRBV9 and TRBJ1-1; D gene uncertain. The germline V and J ends were trimmed by 4 bases and 2 bases, with 15 bases remaining between them. Germline V CDR1 and CDR2: SGDLS, YYNGEE. The CDR3 spans 15 residues. The CDR3 region has the DNA TGTGCCAGCAGCCCGCTAATGGGCGTTAACACTGAAGCTTTCTTT. It specifies CASSPLMGVNTEAFF.

Ten or more counts support this clonotype. The rearrangement uses TRBV27 and TRBJ1-1; 8 bases are a match to TRBD1. The germline gives CDR1 MNHEY, CDR2 SMNVEV (reference sequence). J gave up 3 bases and V 6 bases, and 6 bases lay outside the gene matches. CDR3 length: 14 residues. CDR3 sequence (DNA): TGTGCCAGCAGCTACCAGGGGGCGGACACTGAAGCTTTCTTT. As protein: CASSYQGADTEAFF.

This clonotype was detected ten times or more. V is TRBV29-1 and J is TRBJ1-3, with a weak D call TRBD1 (5 bases). The germline V gene encodes CDR1 SQVTM and CDR2 ANQGSEA. The CDR3 consists of 15 residues. V dropped 4 bases and J dropped 0 bases, with 13 bases sitting between them. CDR3 residues: CSVGAFGGSGNTIYF. The CDR3 DNA sequence: TGCAGCGTTGGGGCGTTCGGGGGCTCTGGAAACACCATATATTTT.

This clonotype has ten or more counts. The chain combines TRBV5-6 with TRBJ2-1; 9 bases match TRBD2. Germline V lookup: CDR1 SGHDT, CDR2 YYEEEE. This CDR3 contains 16 residues. Trimming removed 1 base from V and 4 bases from J; junction bases left unmatched: 6. The CDR3 bases are TGTGCCAGCAGCTTGAAGGGACTAGCTTTATACAATGAGCAGTTCTTC. It codes for CASSLKGLALYNEQFF.

This clonotype appeared once. A much larger clonotype is one base distant, so this may be a read error. This sequence joins TRBV29-1 and TRBJ1-3; the D gene is possibly TRBD1 (6 bases). From germline, CDR1 is SQVTM and CDR2 ANQGSEA. This CDR3 is built from 14 residues. The chain's CDR3 is CSVAVDRTGNTIHF. The DNA for the CDR3 is TGCAGCGTTGCAGTAGACAGGACCGGAAACACCATACATTTT.